Below, 23 T cell receptor beta chains from the same sample are listed, as sequenced in a study of shared clonotypes between healthy human individuals. Clones were sequenced by immunoSEQ multiplex PCR, and TCRdb holds only the in-frame ones, with some missing. The table records about 640,000 clones, less than 80% of them present only once. Sequenced: memory CD4+ T cells sorted from blood. As to subset: CD45RA-negative fraction. The receptor source for this set is a woman aged 25-40 years in good health.

J is TRBJ1-2 and V is TRBV27; weak D call: TRBD1 (6 bases). V was shortened by 7 bases and J by 4 bases, with 13 bases between the two germline ends. The CDR3 contains 13 residues. Germline CDR1 is MNHEY and CDR2 is SMNVEV (reference sequence). CDR3 sequence: CASKDSLGYGYTF. The CDR3 DNA reads as TGTGCCAGCAAGGACAGTTTGGGCTATGGCTACACCTTC.

The V gene is TRBV19, the J gene TRBJ1-2, with D hard to call. The V and J ends lost 4 bases and 0 bases respectively, with 12 bases between them. Germline V gene sequence: CDR1 LNHDA, CDR2 SQIVND (reference sequence). CDR3 length equals 15 residues. This chain's CDR3 is CASSTWTSANYGYTF. Here the CDR3 DNA reads TGTGCCAGTAGTACCTGGACGTCGGCTAACTATGGCTACACCTTC.

The gene calls are TRBV29-1 and TRBJ2-2; D is undetermined. CDR3 length: 12 residues. Germline lookup yields CDR1 SQVTM and CDR2 ANQGSEA. Trimming took 3 bases from V and 6 from J, leaving 8 bases between them. The CDR3 loop reads CSVDPRSGELFF. CDR3 DNA sequence: TGCAGCGTTGACCCTAGGTCCGGGGAGCTGTTTTTT.

This chain uses TRBV19 with TRBJ1-4; 9 bases are a match to TRBD1. J gave up 8 bases and V 4 bases, and 8 bases lay outside the gene matches. Germline CDR1 reads LNHDA; CDR2 reads SQIVND (reference sequence). CDR3 length equals 15 residues. For the CDR3, the DNA is TGTGCCAGTAGTAACTCCGGACAGGGGAGCGAAAAACTGTTTTTT. This codes for CASSNSGQGSEKLFF.

In its sample, this clone was seen once. The chain uses TRBV7-9 and TRBJ2-7, with 8 bases aligning to TRBD1. Germline CDR1 reads SEHNR; CDR2 reads FQNEAQ (reference sequence). There are 15 residues in the CDR3. V shed 5 bases and J 0 bases; nucleotides not matched to a gene: 6. CDR3 DNA: TGTGCCAGCAGCCCCCGACAGGGGCCCTCCTACGAGCAGTACTTC. Protein product: CASSPRQGPSYEQYF.

The J gene is TRBJ1-5, the V gene TRBV19, with unresolved D. Germline loops: CDR1 LNHDA, CDR2 SQIVND (reference sequence). V shed 7 bases and J shed 0 bases, with 13 bases lying between them. The CDR3 covers 15 residues. CDR3: CASKVADYSNQPQHF. The CDR3, as DNA: TGTGCCAGTAAGGTGGCGGACTATAGCAATCAGCCCCAGCATTTT.

V and J are TRBV4-1 and TRBJ1-1, with D possibly being TRBD1 (6 bases). V was pared by 3 bases and J by 0 bases, with 11 bases between. Germline CDR1 reads MGHRA; CDR2 reads YSYEKL. The CDR3 sequence is 15 residues long. CDR3 coding DNA: TGCGCCAGCAGCCATGTTGGACAGATGAACACTGAAGCTTTCTTT. It codes for CASSHVGQMNTEAFF.

The rearrangement joins TRBV2 to TRBJ2-3; D ambiguous. Germline V gives CDR1 SNHLY, CDR2 FYNNEI. This CDR3 has 14 amino acids. Trimming shortened V by 6 bases and J by 0 bases, and 10 bases separated the two germline ends. This CDR3 reads CASRSGVSTDTQYF. In DNA, the CDR3 is TGTGCCAGCAGGTCCGGCGTTAGCACAGATACGCAGTATTTT.

V is TRBV6-5 and J is TRBJ1-2; 7 nucleotides align to TRBD1. CDR3 size: 15 residues. After removal of 0 bases from V and 0 bases from J, the junction contained 1 base not matched to a gene. Germline values: CDR1 MNHEY, CDR2 SVGAGI. CDR3 DNA sequence: TGTGCCAGCAGTTACTCAGGGACAGCTAACTATGGCTACACCTTC. Encoded protein: CASSYSGTANYGYTF.

The chain has TRBV23-1 and TRBJ2-5; 10 nucleotides line up with TRBD1. TRBV23-1 is known as an ORF, though its function is uncertain. With V trimmed by 4 bases and J by 4 bases, 3 bases remained unmatched. This CDR3 comprises 14 residues. The CDR3 sequence: CASSPRTGGETQYF. CDR3 nucleotide sequence: TGCGCCAGCAGTCCTAGGACAGGGGGAGAGACCCAGTACTTC.

The gene calls are TRBV9 and TRBJ2-3; D remains ambiguous. Per germline, CDR1 SGDLS and CDR2 YYNGEE. The CDR3 is 14 amino acids. Trimming left V 2 bases short and J 3 bases short, with 10 bases between. The CDR3 sequence is CASSVDGSTDTQYF. The CDR3 bases are TGTGCCAGCAGCGTTGACGGGTCAACAGATACGCAGTATTTT.

The V gene is TRBV7-2, the J gene TRBJ1-3; D not resolved. The V end was cut by 5 bases, the J end by 0 bases, with 11 bases between. The CDR3 is 15 residues long. Looked up from germline, CDR1 is SGHTA and CDR2 is FQGNSA. CDR3 coding DNA: TGTGCCAGCAGCCAACCCCCTAACTCTGGAAACACCATATATTTT. Residues: CASSQPPNSGNTIYF.

This clone was picked up one time. The chain uses TRBV25-1 and TRBJ2-3; D possibly corresponds to TRBD1 (6 bases). Germline V lookup: CDR1 MGHDK, CDR2 SYGVNS. The CDR3 is 15 amino acids. The V and J ends lost 5 bases and 10 bases respectively, with 22 bases between them. The CDR3 DNA reads TGTGCCAGCAGTACGGGACACCCCCCCACGGGTGCGCAGTATTTT. Translation: CASSTGHPPTGAQYF.

The chain links TRBV28 to TRBJ1-1; TRBD1 is a possible D gene (6 bases). Trimming pared 6 bases from V and 1 base from J, leaving 18 bases between. The CDR3 covers 16 residues. Germline lookup yields CDR1 MDHEN and CDR2 SYDVKM. Here the CDR3 reads CASSPTTGAGNTEAFF. CDR3 in DNA: TGTGCCAGCAGCCCAACGACAGGTGCAGGGAACACTGAAGCTTTCTTT.

The chain has TRBV7-9 and TRBJ2-3; D remains unclear. Trimming left V 3 bases short and J 2 bases short, with 15 bases between. Germline CDR1 reads SEHNR; CDR2 reads FQNEAQ (reference sequence). The CDR3 covers 16 residues. The CDR3 protein is CASSFSRDGFTDTQYF. CDR3 in DNA: TGTGCCAGCAGCTTCAGCAGAGACGGGTTCACAGATACGCAGTATTTT. Full variable domain (rest looked up from reference TRBV7-9 and TRBJ2-3): DTGVSQNPRHKITKRGQNVTFRCDPISEHNRLYWYRQTLGQGPEFLTYFQNEAQLEKSRLLSDRFSAERPKGSFSTLEIQRTEQGDSAMYLCASSFSRDGFTDTQYFGPGTRLTVL.

This clone turned up a few times. This chain links TRBV25-1 with TRBJ1-4; D is unresolved. Germline CDR1 MGHDK, CDR2 SYGVNS. The V end was cut by 3 bases, the J end by 8 bases, with 4 bases between. There are 11 residues in the CDR3. The CDR3 DNA is TGTGCCAGCAGTGAGGACGAAAAACTGTTTTTT. Its translation: CASSEDEKLFF.

The chain carries TRBV18 and TRBJ1-5, with 7 positions matching TRBD1. The CDR3 runs to 16 residues. Germline-derived CDR1 and CDR2 are KGHSH and LQKENI. V gave up 4 bases and J gave up 0 bases; unmatched junction bases: 6. The chain's CDR3 is CASSRGTAGSNQPQHF. CDR3 bases: TGTGCCAGCTCACGGGGGACAGCCGGTAGCAATCAGCCCCAGCATTTT.

V and J are TRBV5-1 and TRBJ2-3; perhaps TRBD2 as D (5 bases). V was clipped by 0 bases and J by 6 bases, with 23 bases between them. There are 18 residues in the CDR3. Germline loops: CDR1 SGHRS, CDR2 YFSETQ. As DNA, the CDR3 is TGCGCCAGCAGCTTGGTCGGGGTGAATATGTGGGGTTCGGATACGCAGTATTTT. It translates to CASSLVGVNMWGSDTQYF.

V usage is TRBV5-1 and J usage is TRBJ1-4, with 9 bases lining up with TRBD1. The J segment lost 6 bases and the V segment lost 4 bases, leaving 7 bases of the junction unmatched. This CDR3 is 15 amino acids long. Germline-derived CDR1 and CDR2 are SGHRS and YFSETQ. The DNA of the CDR3 is TGCGCCAGCAGCAGGGACAGGGTTGGGGATGAAAAACTGTTTTTT. Translated: CASSRDRVGDEKLFF.

This clone appeared a few times. This chain uses TRBV29-1 with TRBJ2-7, with D perhaps TRBD1 (5 bases). This CDR3 has 14 amino acids. Per germline, CDR1 SQVTM and CDR2 ANQGSEA. V lost 4 bases to trimming and J lost 2 bases, with 15 bases between them. The CDR3 protein is CSVGRGIKAYEQYF. In nucleotides, the CDR3 is TGCAGCGTTGGTAGGGGCATAAAGGCCTACGAGCAGTACTTC.

The rearrangement links TRBV28 to TRBJ1-5; 7 positions agree with TRBD1. After removal of 8 bases from V and 3 bases from J, the junction contained 7 bases not matched to a gene. In germline, CDR1 is MDHEN, CDR2 SYDVKM. The CDR3 is 14 residues long. CDR3 sequence reads: CASGRDSNNQPQHF. Written as DNA, the CDR3 is TGTGCCAGCGGCCGGGACAGCAACAATCAGCCCCAGCATTTT.

The V call is TRBV5-1, the J call TRBJ1-1, with D hard to call. The V and J ends lost 3 bases and 6 bases respectively, with 15 bases between them. The CDR3 extends over 14 amino acids. The germline V gene has CDR1 SGHRS and CDR2 YFSETQ. CDR3 in DNA: TGCGCCAGCAGCTCCCAGGTCAGTCGGCCTGAAGCTTTCTTT. Translating it yields CASSSQVSRPEAFF. Drawing the rest from reference TRBV5-1 and TRBJ1-1, the complete variable domain is KAGVTQTPRYLIKTRGQQVTLSCSPISGHRSVSWYQQTPGQGLQFLFEYFSETQRNKGNFPGRFSGRQFSNSRSEMNVSTLELGDSALYLCASSSQVSRPEAFFGQGTRLTVV.

About this clone itself: Other DNA sequences of this sample code for an identical CDR3. The rearrangement links TRBV5-1 to TRBJ1-2; D not resolved. Germline V gene sequence: CDR1 SGHRS, CDR2 YFSETQ. The CDR3 length is 14 residues. V lost 0 bases and J lost 4, with 10 bases in between. The CDR3 bases are TGCGCCAGCAGCTTGGAGGAGGGCACCTATGGCTACACCTTC. It yields the protein CASSLEEGTYGYTF.